What follows are 26 T cell receptor beta chains derived from one specimen sequenced in a study of early T cells in non-severe SARS-CoV-2 infection. Via MiXCR, TCRdb re-called the 5' RACE reads, giving one row per CDR3 protein. Among 77,000 or so distinct CDR3 sequences listed, about 15% were seen once. The sample here was whole blood, taken at baseline. The receptors come from an adult who was a healthcare worker with PCR-confirmed SARS-CoV-2 infection or an uninfected control (not recorded which).

This clonotype occurred many times. The chain recombines TRBV19 with TRBJ2-7; TRBD1 matches 8 bases. Germline V gives CDR1 LNHDA, CDR2 SQIVND (reference sequence). The CDR3 totals 15 residues. V lost 5 bases to trimming and J lost 0 bases; unmatched junction nucleotides: 6. CDR3: CASSPPGQASYEQYF. The DNA for the CDR3 is TGTGCCAGTAGTCCGCCGGGACAGGCCTCCTACGAGCAGTACTTC.

The chain recombines TRBV9 with TRBJ2-7; the D gene is possibly TRBD2 (5 bases). The germline V and J ends were trimmed by 5 bases and 0 bases, with 12 bases remaining between them. The CDR3 is 14 residues long. CDR1 and CDR2 (germline): SGDLS, YYNGEE. CDR3 nucleotide sequence: TGTGCCAGCAGTTTCAGCGGTAGCTCCTACGAGCAGTACTTC. The encoded protein is CASSFSGSSYEQYF.

The sample holds many counts of this clonotype. The chain combines TRBV20-1 with TRBJ2-7; D is perhaps TRBD2 (6 bases). V dropped 3 bases and J dropped 3 bases, with 9 bases sitting between them. This CDR3 region has 12 residues. Looked up from germline, CDR1 is DFQATT and CDR2 is SNEGSKA (reference sequence). CDR3 sequence (DNA): TGCAGTGCTAGCGGGAGAGTCTACGAGCAGTACTTC. This gives the protein CSASGRVYEQYF.

The CDR3 here is CASSLLAGGAGTDTQYF. The CDR3, as DNA: TGTGCCAGCAGTTTACTCGCGGGAGGGGCCGGCACAGATACGCAGTATTTT. The chain joins TRBV28 to TRBJ2-3; 9 bases fit TRBD2. With 2 bases clipped from V and 1 base from J, the junction kept 7 bases outside the gene matches. CDR1 and CDR2 (germline): MDHEN, SYDVKM. The length of the CDR3 is 17 residues.

This sequence joins TRBV15 and TRBJ2-7; 11 bases match TRBD2. The CDR3 covers 15 residues. From germline, CDR1 is LNHNV and CDR2 YYDKDF (reference sequence). V shed 5 bases, J shed 3 bases, and the junction held 6 bases outside the gene matches. CDR3 nucleotides: TGTGCCACCAGCCGCGGGACTAGCGGAGTCTACGAGCAGTACTTC. Its protein product is CATSRGTSGVYEQYF.

V gene TRBV7-2 combines with J gene TRBJ2-7; no definite D call. This CDR3 spans 14 amino acids. V was cut by 0 bases and J by 1 base, with 7 bases left in between. Looked up from germline, CDR1 is SGHTA and CDR2 is FQGNSA. The CDR3 DNA reads as TGTGCCAGCAGCTTAGCGGCCCTTTCCTACGAGCAGTACTTC. Protein sequence: CASSLAALSYEQYF.

As regards this clonotype: A much larger clone differs from this one at a single base, so this may be a read error. V and J are TRBV20-1 and TRBJ2-7; 10 nucleotides match TRBD2. The CDR3 contains 15 residues. Germline V gene data show CDR1 as DFQATT and CDR2 as SNEGSKA (reference sequence). With 5 bases clipped from V and 3 bases from J, the junction kept 10 bases outside the gene matches. The CDR3 DNA reads as TGCAGTGCTGCGGATAGCGGGAGGACCTTCTACGAGCAGTACTTC. It yields the protein CSAADSGRTFYEQYF.

This sequence joins TRBV28 and TRBJ2-3; 8 positions agree with TRBD2. Germline V gene data show CDR1 as MDHEN and CDR2 as SYDVKM. This CDR3 region has 15 residues. V dropped 4 bases and J dropped 8; count of bases not matched to a gene: 11. CDR3 loop: CASSSLAGPGGTQYF. DNA for the CDR3: TGTGCCAGCAGTTCTCTAGCGGGTCCCGGTGGTACGCAGTATTTT.

There are many counts of this clonotype. V is TRBV6-5 and J is TRBJ2-7; 9 positions agree with TRBD1. Germline lookup yields CDR1 MNHEY and CDR2 SVGAGI. CDR3 size: 16 residues. V gave up 3 bases and J gave up 3 bases; unmatched junction bases: 9. The DNA of the CDR3 is TGTGCCAGCAGTTATAGAGAAACAGGGGGCTACTACGAGCAGTACTTC. Translation gives CASSYRETGGYYEQYF.

The chain employs TRBV5-5 and TRBJ2-3; 9 bases align to TRBD2. CDR1 is SGHKS and CDR2 is YYEKEE in the germline V gene (reference sequence). Germline trimming cut 0 bases from V and 4 bases from J; bases unmatched to any gene: 6. The CDR3 sequence is 16 residues long. DNA of the CDR3: TGTGCCAGCAGCTTGGAACCTAGCGGGATGGCAGATACGCAGTATTTT. Protein product: CASSLEPSGMADTQYF.

A few counts support this clonotype. This rearrangement joins TRBV19 to TRBJ2-6; D uncertain. CDR3 size: 14 residues. In germline, CDR1 is LNHDA, CDR2 SQIVND (reference sequence). Deletions cut 11 bases from V and 1 base from J, with 12 bases between. The CDR3 coding sequence is TGTGCCTCTTCCGACGGGTCTGGGGCCAACGTCCTGACTTTC. Residues: CASSDGSGANVLTF.

Many counts were recorded for this clonotype. Here the CDR3 reads CASSLYGAGLLSSYNEQFF. CDR3 DNA: TGTGCCAGCAGCTTATACGGAGCGGGCCTACTAAGCTCCTACAATGAGCAGTTCTTC. J is TRBJ2-1 and V is TRBV7-9; perhaps TRBD2 as D (6 bases). The V gene's germline CDR1 is SEHNR and CDR2 FQNEAQ (reference sequence). Trimming cost V 2 bases and J 0 bases, with 20 bases left between them. This CDR3 is built from 19 residues.

This clonotype showed up just a few times. V usage is TRBV29-1 and J usage is TRBJ2-1; a weak D match, TRBD1 (5 bases). CDR3 length equals 15 residues. Germline CDR1 is SQVTM and CDR2 is ANQGSEA. Between the trimmed V and J ends, which lost 4 bases and 0 bases, there was a span of 13 bases. The CDR3: CSVVLGQSSYNEQFF. CDR3 DNA: TGCAGCGTTGTCCTCGGACAAAGCTCCTACAATGAGCAGTTCTTC.

This chain connects TRBV27 to TRBJ1-2; D perhaps matches TRBD1 (5 bases). Germline V lookup: CDR1 MNHEY, CDR2 SMNVEV (reference sequence). The CDR3 spans 15 residues. The germline V and J ends were trimmed by 4 bases and 5 bases, with 17 bases remaining between them. The CDR3 bases are TGTGCCAGCAGTTCCTCCCGGGACCCCACGTATGGCTACACCTTC. This codes for CASSSSRDPTYGYTF.

This clonotype was recorded many times. CDR3 nucleotide sequence: TGTGCCAGCAGCTTACGGACGGACCCCACCGGAGAGCAGTACTTC. This encodes CASSLRTDPTGEQYF. The chain has TRBV7-9 and TRBJ2-7; no firm D call. Germline V lookup: CDR1 SEHNR, CDR2 FQNEAQ (reference sequence). The CDR3 totals 15 residues. Trimming removed 2 bases from V and 7 bases from J, with 18 bases in between. The entire variable domain, with the rest obtained from reference TRBV7-9 and TRBJ2-7, is as follows: DTGVSQNPRHKITKRGQNVTFRCDPISEHNRLYWYRQTLGQGPEFLTYFQNEAQLEKSRLLSDRFSAERPKGSFSTLEIQRTEQGDSAMYLCASSLRTDPTGEQYFGPGTRLTVT.

The J gene is TRBJ1-6, the V gene TRBV27; 7 bases agree with TRBD1. The germline CDR1 and CDR2 sequences are MNHEY and SMNVEV (reference sequence). The CDR3 runs 16 residues. Trimming took 2 bases from V and 5 from J; bases not matched to a gene: 6. CDR3 in amino acids: CASSLRQGYDNSPLHF. In DNA form, the CDR3 reads TGTGCCAGCAGTTTAAGACAGGGTTATGATAATTCACCCCTCCACTTT.

In this sample, this clonotype turned up a few times. This sequence joins TRBV20-1 and TRBJ2-3; D remains unclear. The CDR3 has 12 amino acids. V was cut by 4 bases and J by 6 bases, with 11 bases left in between. Looked up from germline, CDR1 is DFQATT and CDR2 is SNEGSKA (reference sequence). CDR3 residues: CSATRQGDTQYF. CDR3 nucleotide sequence: TGCAGTGCTACCCGGCAAGGGGATACGCAGTATTTT.

The chain joins TRBV11-3 to TRBJ2-3; 9 nucleotides align to TRBD2. J lost 1 base, V lost 6 bases, and 2 bases had no gene match. The CDR3 runs 14 residues. The germline CDR1 and CDR2 sequences are SGHNT and YENEEA. CDR3 DNA sequence: TGTGCCAGCAGTCGGACTAGCGGCACAGATACGCAGTATTTT. It translates to CASSRTSGTDTQYF.

The CDR3 DNA sequence: TGTGCCACCAGCAGAGAGGCGGGGGCTACGAACACCGGGGAGCTGTTTTTT. It translates to CATSREAGATNTGELFF. The V and J genes are TRBV15 and TRBJ2-2; TRBD2 is a possible D gene (7 bases). Between the trimmed V and J ends, which lost 0 bases and 0 bases, there was a span of 11 bases. There are 17 residues in the CDR3. The germline V gene encodes CDR1 LNHNV and CDR2 YYDKDF (reference sequence).

This clonotype was counted ten times or more. This sequence joins TRBV7-6 and TRBJ2-3; 10 bases align to TRBD1. This CDR3 is built from 16 residues. In germline, CDR1 is SGHVS, CDR2 FNYEAQ. V lost 5 bases and J lost 1; bases outside the gene matches: 6. The DNA for the CDR3 is TGTGCCAGCAGCCGGACCGGGACAGGGGGCACAGATACGCAGTATTTT. Translated: CASSRTGTGGTDTQYF.

This clonotype was observed a few times. This chain connects TRBV2 to TRBJ2-2; maybe TRBD1 (6 bases). V lost 5 bases, J lost 4 bases, and 14 bases lay in between. There are 15 residues in the CDR3. Germline-derived CDR1 and CDR2 are SNHLY and FYNNEI. CDR3 loop: CASSYRVDGTGELFF. The CDR3, as DNA: TGTGCCAGCAGTTACAGGGTTGACGGCACCGGGGAGCTGTTTTTT.

This clonotype was recorded a few times. J is TRBJ2-1 and V is TRBV27; D not certain. Germline CDR1 MNHEY, CDR2 SMNVEV (reference sequence). Trimming stripped 0 bases from V and 0 bases from J, with 6 bases between. CDR3 length: 15 residues. CDR3 coding DNA: TGTGCCAGCAGTTTATCCGGACCCTCCTACAATGAGCAGTTCTTC. Its protein is CASSLSGPSYNEQFF.

This clonotype has at least ten counts. V usage is TRBV18 and J usage is TRBJ1-5, with 9 nucleotides matching TRBD1. Germline-derived CDR1 and CDR2 are KGHSH and LQKENI. The CDR3 is 16 residues long. The trim removed 3 bases at V and 7 bases at J, leaving 10 bases unmatched. CDR3: CASSPGQGSGSQPQHF. CDR3 nucleotides: TGTGCCAGCTCACCCGGACAGGGGTCAGGAAGCCAGCCCCAGCATTTT. Combining the CDR3 with reference TRBV18 and TRBJ1-5 gives the whole variable domain NAGVMQNPRHLVRRRGQEARLRCSPMKGHSHVYWYRQLPEEGLKFMVYLQKENIIDESGMPKERFSAEFPKEGPSILRIQQVVRGDSAAYFCASSPGQGSGSQPQHFGDGTRLSIL.

This clonotype came up many times. This sequence joins TRBV14 and TRBJ2-1; TRBD2 matches at 9 bases. This CDR3 comprises 18 residues. With 0 bases clipped from V and 7 bases from J, the junction kept 13 bases outside the gene matches. Germline CDR1 and CDR2: SGHDN and FVKESK. The CDR3 region is CASSQDRKGLASLNEQFF. The CDR3 nucleotides are TGTGCCAGCAGCCAAGATAGAAAGGGACTAGCATCCCTTAATGAGCAGTTCTTC.

This clonotype was seen repeatedly, ten times or more. The chain employs TRBV2 and TRBJ2-7, with 7 bases identical to TRBD1. This CDR3 spans 14 amino acids. Germline V lookup: CDR1 SNHLY, CDR2 FYNNEI. The junction had 7 bases not matched to a gene; V was cut back by 2 bases and J by 6 bases. The CDR3 region is CASSESGGRGEQYF. Here the CDR3 DNA reads TGTGCCAGCAGTGAATCAGGGGGAAGGGGCGAGCAGTACTTC.

This clonotype was detected ten times or more. The rearrangement joins TRBV18 to TRBJ1-1; tentatively, D is TRBD1 (5 bases). Trimming took off 3 bases at V and 0 bases at J, with 14 bases between the two ends. The CDR3 spans 16 residues. Germline-derived CDR1 and CDR2 are KGHSH and LQKENI. The CDR3 here is CASSPSSGVMNTEAFF. The CDR3 nucleotides read TGTGCCAGCTCACCTTCCTCGGGGGTCATGAACACTGAAGCTTTCTTT.